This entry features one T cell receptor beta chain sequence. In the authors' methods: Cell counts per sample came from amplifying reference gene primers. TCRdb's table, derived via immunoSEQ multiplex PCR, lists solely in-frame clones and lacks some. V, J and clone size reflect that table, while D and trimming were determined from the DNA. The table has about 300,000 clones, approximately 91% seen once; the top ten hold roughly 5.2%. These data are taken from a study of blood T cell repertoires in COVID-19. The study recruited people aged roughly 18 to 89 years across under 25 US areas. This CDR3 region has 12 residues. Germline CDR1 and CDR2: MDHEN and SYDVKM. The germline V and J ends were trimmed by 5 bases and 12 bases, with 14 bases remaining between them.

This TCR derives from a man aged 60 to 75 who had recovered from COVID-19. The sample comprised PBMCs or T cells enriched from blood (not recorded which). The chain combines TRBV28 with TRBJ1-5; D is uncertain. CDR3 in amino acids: CASSTRLEGQHF. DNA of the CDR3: TGTGCCAGCAGTACTCGATTGGAGGGCCAGCATTTT.